This T cell receptor beta chain is from a study of T-cell reconstitution after alpha-beta-depleted transplantation in children. Findings of the study overall: About two months after transplant, alpha-beta T cells reportedly came from several hundred expanded graft clones.

The CDR3 sequence is 11 residues long. Looked up from germline, CDR1 is DFQATT and CDR2 is SNEGSKA (reference sequence). V dropped 3 bases and J dropped 5 bases, with 5 bases sitting between them. Points on this clonotype: Its antigen is as yet unknown.

Unique molecular identifiers were used to barcode this TCRbeta library. MiXCR, run by TCRdb on the PCR reads, gives a single entry per CDR3 protein. Here the sample spans 700,000 to 850,000 distinct CDR3 sequences, approximately 15% being singletons. The V gene is TRBV20-1, the J gene TRBJ2-1; the D is unclear. The clonotype was recovered from a male patient aged 10 to 17 who had a stem cell transplant for acute lymphoblastic leukemia, so the T cells may come from the graft donor. The sample was PBMCs, mostly from graft donor cells, taken 360 days after TCRalphabeta/CD19-depleted stem cell transplant. In DNA form, the CDR3 reads TGCAGTGCTAGGACCAACAATGAGCAGTTCTTC. Its protein is CSARTNNEQFF.